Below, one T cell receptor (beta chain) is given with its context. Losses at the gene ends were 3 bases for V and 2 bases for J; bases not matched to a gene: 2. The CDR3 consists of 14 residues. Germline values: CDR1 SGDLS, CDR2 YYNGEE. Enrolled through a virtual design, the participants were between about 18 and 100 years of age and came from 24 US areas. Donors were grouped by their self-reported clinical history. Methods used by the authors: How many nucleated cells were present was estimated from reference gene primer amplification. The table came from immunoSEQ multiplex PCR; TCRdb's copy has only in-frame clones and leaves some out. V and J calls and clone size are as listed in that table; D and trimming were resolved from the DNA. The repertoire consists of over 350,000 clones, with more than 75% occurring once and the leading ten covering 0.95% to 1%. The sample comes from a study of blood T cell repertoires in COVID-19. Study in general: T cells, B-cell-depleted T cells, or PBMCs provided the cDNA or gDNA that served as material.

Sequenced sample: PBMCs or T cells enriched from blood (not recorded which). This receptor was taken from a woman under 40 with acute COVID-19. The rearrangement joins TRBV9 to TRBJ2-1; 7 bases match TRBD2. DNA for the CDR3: TGTGCCAGCAGCGCTAGCGGTACCTACAATGAGCAGTTCTTC. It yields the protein CASSASGTYNEQFF.